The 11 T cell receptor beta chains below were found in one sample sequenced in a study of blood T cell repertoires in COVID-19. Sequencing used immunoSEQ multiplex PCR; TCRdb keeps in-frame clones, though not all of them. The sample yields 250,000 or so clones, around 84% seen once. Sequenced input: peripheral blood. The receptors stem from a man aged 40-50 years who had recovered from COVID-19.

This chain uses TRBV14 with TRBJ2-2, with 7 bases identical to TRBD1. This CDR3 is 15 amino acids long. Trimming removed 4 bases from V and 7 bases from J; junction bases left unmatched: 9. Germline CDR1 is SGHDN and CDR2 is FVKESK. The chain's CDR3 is CASSPLDRAGGELFF. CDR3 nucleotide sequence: TGTGCCAGCAGCCCACTCGACAGGGCTGGCGGGGAGCTGTTTTTT.

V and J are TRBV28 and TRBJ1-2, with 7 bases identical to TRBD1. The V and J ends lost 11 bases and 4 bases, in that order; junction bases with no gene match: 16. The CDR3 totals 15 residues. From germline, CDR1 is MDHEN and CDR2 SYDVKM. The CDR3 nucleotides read TGTGCCGCAGGAGTTAGACAGGGAGGCCTCTATGGCTACACCTTC. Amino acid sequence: CAAGVRQGGLYGYTF.

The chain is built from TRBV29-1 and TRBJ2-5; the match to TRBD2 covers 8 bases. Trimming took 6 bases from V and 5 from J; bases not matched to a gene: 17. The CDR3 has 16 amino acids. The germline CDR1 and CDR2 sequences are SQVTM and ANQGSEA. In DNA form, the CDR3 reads TGCAGCGTGACCCCGGTCCGGGGGGGGTTCGCGGAGACCCAGTACTTC. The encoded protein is CSVTPVRGGFAETQYF. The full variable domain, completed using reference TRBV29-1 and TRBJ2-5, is SAVISQKPSRDICQRGTSLTIQCQVDSQVTMMFWYRQQPGQSLTLIATANQGSEATYESGFVIDKFPISRPNLTFSTLTVSNMSPEDSSIYLCSVTPVRGGFAETQYFGPGTRLLVL.

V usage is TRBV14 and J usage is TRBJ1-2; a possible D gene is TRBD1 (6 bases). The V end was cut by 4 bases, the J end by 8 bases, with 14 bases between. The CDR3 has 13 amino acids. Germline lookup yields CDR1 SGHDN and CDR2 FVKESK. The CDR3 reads CASSLLWGTGYTF. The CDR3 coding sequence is TGTGCCAGCAGCCTTTTGTGGGGGACAGGCTACACCTTC.

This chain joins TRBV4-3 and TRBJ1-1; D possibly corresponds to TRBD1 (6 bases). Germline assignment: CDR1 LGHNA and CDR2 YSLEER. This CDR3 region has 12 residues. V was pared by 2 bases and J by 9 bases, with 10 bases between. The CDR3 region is CASSQHTGKAFF. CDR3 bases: TGCGCCAGCAGCCAACACACAGGGAAAGCTTTCTTT.

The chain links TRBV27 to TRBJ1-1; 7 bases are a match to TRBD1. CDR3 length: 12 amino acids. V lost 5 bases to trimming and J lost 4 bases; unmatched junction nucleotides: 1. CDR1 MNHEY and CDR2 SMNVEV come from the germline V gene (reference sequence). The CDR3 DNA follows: TGTGCCAGCAGTAGGGGGCGCACTGAAGCTTTCTTT. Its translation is CASSRGRTEAFF.

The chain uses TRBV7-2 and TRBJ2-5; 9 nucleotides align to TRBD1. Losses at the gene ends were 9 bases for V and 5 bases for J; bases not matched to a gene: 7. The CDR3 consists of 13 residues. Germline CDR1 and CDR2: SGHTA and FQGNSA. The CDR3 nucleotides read TGTGCCAGTGGGACAGGGCTTTCCGAGACCCAGTACTTC. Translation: CASGTGLSETQYF.

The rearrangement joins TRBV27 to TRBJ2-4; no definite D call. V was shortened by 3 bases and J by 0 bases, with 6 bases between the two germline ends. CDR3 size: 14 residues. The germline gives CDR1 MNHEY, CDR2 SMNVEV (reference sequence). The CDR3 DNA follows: TGTGCCAGCAGTTTGGGCCTAGCCAAAAACATTCAGTACTTC. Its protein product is CASSLGLAKNIQYF.

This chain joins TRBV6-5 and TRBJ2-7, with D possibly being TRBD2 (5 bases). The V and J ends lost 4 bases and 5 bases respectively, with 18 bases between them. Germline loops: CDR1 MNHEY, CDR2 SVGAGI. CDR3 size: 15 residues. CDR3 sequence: CASSSSPAVGDEQYF. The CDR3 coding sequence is TGTGCCAGCAGTTCCTCCCCAGCGGTGGGCGACGAGCAGTACTTC.

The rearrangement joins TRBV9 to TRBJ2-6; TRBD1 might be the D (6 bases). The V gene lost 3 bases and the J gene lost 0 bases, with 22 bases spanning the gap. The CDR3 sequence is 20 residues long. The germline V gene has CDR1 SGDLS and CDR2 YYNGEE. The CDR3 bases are TGTGCCAGCAGCGACATGATACCGGGACACTTGAGCTCTGGGGCCAACGTCCTGACTTTC. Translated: CASSDMIPGHLSSGANVLTF.

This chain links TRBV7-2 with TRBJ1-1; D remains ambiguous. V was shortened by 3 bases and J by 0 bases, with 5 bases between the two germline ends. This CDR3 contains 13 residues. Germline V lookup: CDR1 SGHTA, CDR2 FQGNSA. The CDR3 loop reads CASSFSMNTEAFF. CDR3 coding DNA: TGTGCCAGCAGCTTCTCTATGAACACTGAAGCTTTCTTT.